This paragraph covers one TCR beta chain sequence. What it recognizes is unknown. The immunoSEQ assay was v3.0, run at survey level. Some clones are missing from TCRdb's copy, which holds only in-frame ones; the method was immunoSEQ multiplex PCR. Of under 25,000 clones in the sample, 75% to 90% are singletons; the top ten hold over 8.5%. The data originate from a study of long-term antiretroviral therapy in people with HIV. Per donor, at least one pre-ART and at least two post-ART PBMC samples were obtained. Ahead of DNA extraction, samples held about 0.95-11 million cryopreserved PBMC each. Trimming cost V 9 bases and J 0 bases, with 18 bases left between them. The germline V gene encodes CDR1 SGHRS and CDR2 YFSETQ. The CDR3 consists of 15 residues. Findings and limits, study-wide: When set beside controls, HIV repertoires had CDR3 length ranges that were narrower. Collection of the blood took place between about 2003 and 2017. The ART regimens in use then may have been less effective than current ones.

The chain carries TRBV5-1 and TRBJ1-2; D unresolved. Sequenced material: unsorted PBMCs, taken 0.2 years after starting antiretroviral therapy. The source is a woman between 40 and 55 years old with HIV. The CDR3 is CAIDPQAPTNYGYTF. In nucleotides, the CDR3 is TGCGCCATCGACCCCCAGGCTCCAACTAACTATGGCTACACCTTC. The variable domain in full, completed from reference TRBV5-1 and TRBJ1-2, reads KAGVTQTPRYLIKTRGQQVTLSCSPISGHRSVSWYQQTPGQGLQFLFEYFSETQRNKGNFPGRFSGRQFSNSRSEMNVSTLELGDSALYLCAIDPQAPTNYGYTFGSGTRLTVV.